The rows below give T cell receptor beta chains drawn from one sample of a study of shared clonotypes between healthy human individuals. Some clones are missing from TCRdb's copy, which holds only in-frame ones; the method was immunoSEQ multiplex PCR. Among fewer than 3 million clones listed, approximately 90% were seen once. Sequenced: naive CD4+ T cells from PBMCs. Every receptor here comes from a man between 18 and 29 years old in good health. Some clones in this sample may be carry-over from other donors' samples. CDR3s include the opening cysteine and the closing phenylalanine or tryptophan. The D gene is left open where the match is weak. Clone sizes are given selectively: once, few, many, or a class where the clone is expanded.

v_gene	d_gene	abundance	j_gene	CDR3nt	CDR3aa
TRBV9	TRBD1	NA	TRBJ2-5	TGTGCCAGCAGCGTAGGACAGGGGATGTCAGAGACCCAGTACTTC	CASSVGQGMSETQYF
TRBV5-1	TRBD1	NA	TRBJ2-7	TGCGCCAGCAGCTTCGACAGGGCTGCCTACGAGCAGTACTTC	CASSFDRAAYEQYF
TRBV6-6	TRBD1	NA	TRBJ2-7	TGTGCCAGCAGTACCCCTGGACAGGGGAGCCACGAGCAGTACTTC	CASSTPGQGSHEQYF
TRBV5-1	NA	NA	TRBJ2-3	TGCGCCAGCAGCTCCCGGACCCCTCTCGGCACAGATACGCAGTATTTT	CASSSRTPLGTDTQYF
TRBV7-2	TRBD2	once	TRBJ2-3	TGTGCCAGCAGCTTTGAAGCGGGAGGCACAGATACGCAGTATTTT	CASSFEAGGTDTQYF
TRBV6-1	NA	NA	TRBJ1-1	TGTGCCAGCAGTGAGGGGGCCGCGACGACTGCCGCTGAAGCTTTCTTT	CASSEGAATTAAEAFF
TRBV6-1	TRBD1	few	TRBJ1-1	TGTGCCAGCAGTACCGGGACAGGGCGGAACACTGAAGCTTTCTTT	CASSTGTGRNTEAFF
TRBV7-9	TRBD2	NA	TRBJ2-7	TGTGCCAAAGGGACTAGCGGCGTCTCCTCCTACGAGCAGTACTTC	CAKGTSGVSSYEQYF
TRBV7-9	TRBD2	NA	TRBJ2-3	TGTGCCAGCAGCTTCCGACTAGCGGGAGGGAGCACAGATACGCAGTATTTT	CASSFRLAGGSTDTQYF
TRBV11-2	NA	NA	TRBJ1-3	TGTGCCAGCAGCCATACAAGTTTAGGAAACACCATATATTTT	CASSHTSLGNTIYF
TRBV19	NA	NA	TRBJ1-5	TGTGCCAGTAGTACTAATAGGTGGATAGAGGGGTCAGCCCAGCATTTT	CASSTNRWIEGSAQHF
TRBV7-6	NA	NA	TRBJ2-2	TGTGCCAGCAGCTTCGGGGGGCAAGCGCCCGGGGAGCTGTTTTTT	CASSFGGQAPGELFF
TRBV19	NA	few	TRBJ1-1	TGTGCCAGTAGTGCCCCGGCGGAGGCTTTCTTT	CASSAPAEAFF
TRBV2	NA	NA	TRBJ2-5	TGTGCCAGCAGTGATAACGACGAGACCCAGTACTTC	CASSDNDETQYF
TRBV6-1	NA	NA	TRBJ1-2	TGTGCCAGCAGTGCACTTGAAAGGGGGGTCTATGGCTACACCTTC	CASSALERGVYGYTF